This T cell receptor beta chain comes out of a study of control samples from healthy donors and cancer patients. Measured with immunoSEQ multiplex PCR; TCRdb has only the in-frame clones, and not every one. The data show tens of thousands of clones, with 75% to 95% seen just once and about 12% held by the top ten. The V gene's germline CDR1 is MNHNY and CDR2 SVGAGI (reference sequence). The CDR3 totals 14 residues. V gave up 1 base and J gave up 1 base, with 7 bases separating them. Sequenced sample: PBMCs. The clonotype comes from a man aged 50 to 60 with lung cancer. The rearrangement links TRBV6-6 to TRBJ1-1; TRBD1 is a possible D gene (5 bases). CDR3 protein: CASSYWQGNTEAFF. The CDR3 DNA reads TGTGCCAGCAGTTACTGGCAGGGGAACACTGAAGCTTTCTTT.